These 32 T cell receptor beta chains were sequenced from one sample in a study of T-cell memory formation after mild COVID-19 (dated by TCRdb to the early 2020s). The library was built by means of 5' RACE. Sequencing instrument: Illumina NovaSeq 6000. TCRdb itself trimmed the public reads at Q25 with fastp, ran MiXCR and retained productive beta chains. Every distinct CDR3 protein forms one entry, paired with its most common genes and DNA. This sample has a few hundred thousand distinct CDR3 sequences in its table, and approximately 24% of those were observed once. Roughly 8.9% of the sample belongs to the ten largest clones. Specimen: PBMCs or a T cell subset sorted from them (not recorded which). These receptors were obtained from an adult woman who had mild COVID-19 (a few samples of this study predate the infection). The sample titles of this study are shuffled in the database, so cell type and time point are left out; the donor was told from shared clones.

The chain couples TRBV12-3 or TRBV12-4 to TRBJ1-4; no reliable D call. The V and J ends lost 2 bases and 0 bases respectively, with 7 bases between them. The CDR3 spans 15 residues. The chain's CDR3 is CASSLSQATNEKLFF. For the CDR3, the DNA is TGTGCCAGCAGTTTATCGCAGGCAACTAATGAAAAACTGTTTTTT.

CDR3 nucleotide sequence: TGTGCCAGCAGTCCCACCCAGGGGGTCCTCACTGAAGCTTTCTTT. Translation gives CASSPTQGVLTEAFF. This chain joins TRBV12-3 or TRBV12-4 and TRBJ1-1; 7 bases line up with TRBD1. The CDR3 sequence is 15 residues long. V shed 5 bases and J 4 bases; nucleotides not matched to a gene: 10.

This chain uses TRBV9 with TRBJ1-1; a possible D gene is TRBD1 (6 bases). Germline loops: CDR1 SGDLS, CDR2 YYNGEE. The ends were cut back, 0 bases at V and 2 bases at J, with 17 bases in the middle. This CDR3 contains 17 residues. CDR3 nucleotides: TGTGCCAGCAGCGTAGACGCTAATTACAGGGTAAACACTGAAGCTTTCTTT. Protein: CASSVDANYRVNTEAFF.

This clonotype occurred a few times. The rearrangement uses TRBV30 and TRBJ1-5; a weak D match, TRBD1 (5 bases). The germline CDR1 and CDR2 sequences are GTSNPN and SVGIG (reference sequence). The CDR3 extends over 13 amino acids. Trimming left V 2 bases short and J 5 bases short, with 10 bases between. CDR3 in DNA: TGTGCCTGGAGTCCTGGGGGGGATCAGCCCCAGCATTTT. Translated, it gives CAWSPGGDQPQHF. Complete variable domain (other parts from reference TRBV30 and TRBJ1-5): SQTIHQWPATLVQPVGSPLSLECTVEGTSNPNLYWYRQAAGRGLQLLFYSVGIGQISSEVPQNLSASRPQDRQFILSSKKLLLSDSGFYLCAWSPGGDQPQHFGDGTRLSIL.

V usage is TRBV9 and J usage is TRBJ2-3; no firm D call. V lost 0 bases and J lost 0, with 8 bases in between. Germline V lookup: CDR1 SGDLS, CDR2 YYNGEE. The CDR3 is made up of 15 amino acids. CDR3 protein: CASSVAPASTDTQYF. The DNA of the CDR3 is TGTGCCAGCAGCGTAGCTCCAGCGAGCACAGATACGCAGTATTTT.

CDR3 sequence reads: CASSVGTIATGELFF. The CDR3 region has the DNA TGTGCCAGCAGCGTAGGGACTATTGCGACCGGGGAGCTGTTTTTT. The chain carries TRBV9 and TRBJ2-2; perhaps TRBD2 as D (6 bases). Trimming removed 0 bases at V and 5 bases at J, with 11 bases between. Germline loops: CDR1 SGDLS, CDR2 YYNGEE. There are 15 residues in the CDR3.

V is TRBV24-1 and J is TRBJ1-1; D gene unclear. The CDR3 consists of 17 residues. V was clipped by 6 bases and J by 0 bases, with 19 bases between them. CDR1 is KGHDR, CDR2 SFDVKD, per germline. CDR3 coding DNA: TGTGCCACCAGTCGAGGCCGGGGTAATCCCATGAACACTGAAGCTTTCTTT. Amino acids: CATSRGRGNPMNTEAFF.

The chain links TRBV20-1 to TRBJ2-1, with D possibly being TRBD1 (5 bases). The V gene's germline CDR1 is DFQATT and CDR2 SNEGSKA (reference sequence). The CDR3 has 18 residues. With 1 base removed from V and 1 base from J, the gap between germline ends came to 20 bases. The CDR3 nucleotides read TGCAGTGCTAGAGCATACCTCTTAGGAGACAGTTCCTACAATGAGCAGTTCTTC. Protein: CSARAYLLGDSSYNEQFF.

This clonotype was detected only a few times. The chain joins TRBV6-4 to TRBJ2-3; D might be TRBD1 (5 bases). The length of the CDR3 is 16 residues. Germline values: CDR1 MRHNA, CDR2 SNTAGT. Trimming removed 0 bases at V and 0 bases at J, with 10 bases between. The CDR3 loop reads CASSDSRTTSTDTQYF. The CDR3 nucleotides read TGTGCCAGCAGTGACTCGAGGACAACCAGCACAGATACGCAGTATTTT.

This clonotype was observed a handful of times. This chain uses TRBV6-1 with TRBJ2-3; D possibly uses TRBD1 or TRBD2 (5 bases each). Germline V gene lookup returns CDR1 MNHNS and CDR2 SASEGT. The CDR3 is 15 residues long. V lost 4 bases and J 2 bases, leaving 13 bases between the germline ends. For the CDR3, the DNA is TGTGCCAGCAGTGTAGGGGCAGGGACCACAGATACGCAGTATTTT. Encoded protein: CASSVGAGTTDTQYF.

The sample holds one count of this clonotype. The chain carries TRBV7-8 and TRBJ2-7, with TRBD2 matching over 8 bases. Germline CDR1 reads SGHVS; CDR2 reads FQNEAQ. J lost 2 bases, V lost 4 bases, and 13 bases had no gene match. The length of the CDR3 is 17 residues. The CDR3 DNA reads as TGTGCCAGCAGCTCCTGGGATATTAGCGGGGACACCTACGAGCAGTACTTC. This gives the protein CASSSWDISGDTYEQYF.

This clonotype came up a few times. This chain links TRBV6-5 with TRBJ2-1, with D possibly TRBD2 on 6 matching bases. CDR3 length: 13 residues. Germline-derived CDR1 and CDR2 are MNHEY and SVGAGI. V was pared by 0 bases and J by 9 bases, with 9 bases between. As DNA, the CDR3 is TGTGCCAGCAGTTACTCTAGCGGAGTTGAGCAGTTCTTC. The encoded protein is CASSYSSGVEQFF.

This clonotype was detected only a few times. The V gene is TRBV25-1, the J gene TRBJ2-3; 15 bases are a match to TRBD2. The CDR3 spans 18 residues. Per the germline V gene, CDR1 is MGHDK and CDR2 is SYGVNS. The ends lost 8 bases at V and 5 bases at J; junction bases unmatched: 14. The CDR3 DNA is TGTGCCAGCGCCGAAGGGGGACTAGCGGGAGGTTGTGGAGATACGCAGTATTTT. Translated, it gives CASAEGGLAGGCGDTQYF.

This clonotype came up a few times. In nucleotides, the CDR3 is TGCAGTGCTAGAGAGCGGGAGAGCACCGGGGAGCTGTTTTTT. Protein sequence: CSARERESTGELFF. The chain joins TRBV20-1 to TRBJ2-2; 7 nucleotides match TRBD2. V was pared by 0 bases and J by 4 bases, with 2 bases of the junction left unmatched. CDR1 is DFQATT, CDR2 SNEGSKA, per germline (reference sequence). CDR3 length equals 14 residues.

The chain employs TRBV18 and TRBJ2-1; D may match TRBD1 or TRBD2 (5 bases each). This CDR3 is 15 amino acids long. V was trimmed by 0 bases and J by 7 bases, leaving 13 bases between them. Germline V gives CDR1 KGHSH, CDR2 LQKENI. Here the CDR3 reads CASSPPGTLGNEQFF. The CDR3 region has the DNA TGTGCCAGCTCACCACCAGGGACGTTAGGGAATGAGCAGTTCTTC.

This clonotype has more than one count but fewer than ten. CDR3 DNA: TGTGCCAGCAGCGAGACAGATAACTATGGCTACACCTTC. Translated, it gives CASSETDNYGYTF. This rearrangement joins TRBV2 to TRBJ1-2, with TRBD1 as a possible D gene (5 bases). The CDR3 runs 13 residues. The germline V gene encodes CDR1 SNHLY and CDR2 FYNNEI. V shed 6 bases and J shed 1 base, with 9 bases lying between them.

The CDR3 DNA is TGCGCCAGCAGCTTGGCCTGGGGAAACTATGGCTACACCTTC. Protein sequence: CASSLAWGNYGYTF. J is TRBJ1-2 and V is TRBV5-1; D is uncertain. From germline, CDR1 is SGHRS and CDR2 YFSETQ. This CDR3 contains 14 residues. Trimming removed 0 bases from V and 2 bases from J, with 8 bases in between. Drawing the rest from reference TRBV5-1 and TRBJ1-2, the complete variable domain is KAGVTQTPRYLIKTRGQQVTLSCSPISGHRSVSWYQQTPGQGLQFLFEYFSETQRNKGNFPGRFSGRQFSNSRSEMNVSTLELGDSALYLCASSLAWGNYGYTFGSGTRLTVV.

This chain joins TRBV7-3 and TRBJ2-2; 7 bases line up with TRBD1. V shed 4 bases, J shed 3 bases, and the junction held 8 bases outside the gene matches. The CDR3 is 16 amino acids. CDR1 is SGHTA, CDR2 FQGTGA, per germline. The CDR3 region has the DNA TGTGCCAGCAGCTCTTACGGGGACAGATACACCGGGGAGCTGTTTTTT. This sequence encodes CASSSYGDRYTGELFF.

The rearrangement links TRBV4-2 to TRBJ2-2; 8 bases are a match to TRBD2. There are 17 residues in the CDR3. Trimming cost V 0 bases and J 2 bases; bases outside gene matches: 5. Germline assignment: CDR1 LGHNA and CDR2 YNFKEQ. The CDR3: CASSQEPGTSNTGELFF. The CDR3 DNA sequence: TGTGCCAGCAGCCAAGAGCCCGGGACTAGTAACACCGGGGAGCTGTTTTTT.

This clonotype showed up just a few times. V gene TRBV10-3 combines with J gene TRBJ1-2, with D uncertain. V was trimmed by 5 bases and J by 2 bases, leaving 9 bases between them. The CDR3 length is 13 residues. Germline-derived CDR1 and CDR2 are ENHRY and SYGVKD. In nucleotides, the CDR3 is TGTGCCATCAGTTCTCCAGAGAACTATGGCTACACCTTC. Its translation: CAISSPENYGYTF.

The rearrangement links TRBV12-3 or TRBV12-4 to TRBJ2-7, with 12 positions matching TRBD2. The ends lost 2 bases at V and 0 bases at J; junction bases unmatched: 14. The CDR3 loop spans 20 amino acids. The CDR3 DNA reads as TGTGCCAGCAGTTTACTAATAACCCTAGGACTAGCGGGGCGCTCCTACGAGCAGTACTTC. This sequence encodes CASSLLITLGLAGRSYEQYF.

The genes are TRBV20-1 and TRBJ2-2; TRBD1 matches 7 bases. Germline CDR1 reads DFQATT; CDR2 reads SNEGSKA (reference sequence). This CDR3 comprises 16 residues. J was trimmed by 6 bases and V by 1 base; bases with no gene match: 11. As DNA, the CDR3 is TGCAGTGCTAGAGCACATGACAGGGCCTGGCCCGGGGAGCTGTTTTTT. Amino acids: CSARAHDRAWPGELFF.

V and J are TRBV30 and TRBJ1-4; D perhaps matches TRBD1 (5 bases). Per germline, CDR1 GTSNPN and CDR2 SVGIG (reference sequence). V was shortened by 2 bases and J by 17 bases, with 15 bases between the two germline ends. CDR3 size: 11 residues. The DNA for the CDR3 is TGTGCCTGGAGTTACGCGGGACCCACCTTTTTT. Its protein product is CAWSYAGPTFF.

To note about this clonotype: A read error is likely, as this CDR3 ends without the conserved phenylalanine or tryptophan. Because the CDR3's place on the DNA is in doubt, the DNA is left out and the CDR3 is given as listed by TCRdb. CDR3 sequence reads: CASSYANRVL. The V call is TRBV6-5, the J call TRBJ1-1; the D segment call TRBD1 is taken from the table without a DNA check. Germline V gives CDR1 MNHEY, CDR2 SVGAGI. The CDR3 is 10 amino acids long, termini counted.

The rearrangement joins TRBV4-1 to TRBJ1-2; D not certain. Trimming pared 8 bases from V and 2 bases from J, leaving 15 bases between. CDR3 length: 14 amino acids. The germline CDR1 and CDR2 sequences are MGHRA and YSYEKL. In DNA, the CDR3 is TGCGCCAGCGCGGCTGTAGAGGGCAACTATGGCTACACCTTC. Translation gives CASAAVEGNYGYTF.

This chain joins TRBV5-1 and TRBJ1-2, with TRBD1 matching 8 bases. Germline V CDR1 and CDR2: SGHRS, YFSETQ. With V trimmed by 0 bases and J by 4 bases, 5 bases remained unmatched. CDR3 length: 15 residues. The CDR3 nucleotides are TGCGCCAGCAGCTTGGAGGGGCAGGGGGCCTATGGCTACACCTTC. Amino acid sequence: CASSLEGQGAYGYTF.

This clonotype was found a few times. The rearrangement links TRBV15 to TRBJ2-3; D unclear. The CDR3 sequence is 13 residues long. Trimming left V 1 base short and J 0 bases short, with 2 bases between. CDR1 LNHNV and CDR2 YYDKDF come from the germline V gene (reference sequence). CDR3 sequence: CATSRVSTDTQYF. The DNA of the CDR3 is TGTGCCACCAGCAGAGTAAGCACAGATACGCAGTATTTT.

The chain couples TRBV19 to TRBJ2-4, with D hard to call. Germline V lookup: CDR1 LNHDA, CDR2 SQIVND (reference sequence). The CDR3 is 15 amino acids. The V end was cut by 5 bases, the J end by 2 bases, with 13 bases between. The CDR3 loop reads CASSPQDSTKNIQYF. The CDR3 region has the DNA TGTGCCAGTAGTCCCCAAGATTCGACCAAAAACATTCAGTACTTC.

This clonotype was picked up a small number of times. The gene calls are TRBV6-2 or TRBV6-3 and TRBJ2-7; 12 positions agree with TRBD2. The junction had 10 bases not matched to a gene; V was cut back by 8 bases and J by 2 bases. CDR3 length: 16 residues. In germline, CDR1 is MNHEY, CDR2 SVGEGT. The CDR3 DNA reads TGTGCCAGCGTGGGACTAGCGGGCAAAACTCCCTACGAGCAGTACTTC. It translates to CASVGLAGKTPYEQYF.

This chain connects TRBV6-5 to TRBJ2-3, with a tentative D call TRBD2 (7 bases). This CDR3 has 16 amino acids. V lost 2 bases, J lost 6 bases, and 18 bases lay in between. Germline CDR1 MNHEY, CDR2 SVGAGI. The CDR3 region is CASSYGRGGSFDTQYF. The CDR3, as DNA: TGTGCCAGCAGTTACGGGAGGGGGGGGTCATTCGATACGCAGTATTTT.

This clonotype occurred once. This may come from a read error, since a much larger clone is one base off. This rearrangement joins TRBV7-8 to TRBJ2-3; D unresolved. The CDR3 spans 12 residues. V was shortened by 5 bases and J by 0 bases, with 3 bases between the two germline ends. In germline, CDR1 is SGHVS, CDR2 FQNEAQ. CDR3 residues: CASSKSTDTQYF. The CDR3 coding sequence is TGTGCCAGCAGCAAGAGCACAGATACGCAGTATTTT. Full variable domain (remainder filled in from reference TRBV7-8 and TRBJ2-3): GAGVSQSPRYKVAKRGQDVALRCDPISGHVSLFWYQQALGQGPEFLTYFQNEAQLDKSGLPSDRFFAERPEGSVSTLKIQRTQQEDSAVYLCASSKSTDTQYFGPGTRLTVL.

There are a few counts of this clonotype. The rearrangement links TRBV7-2 to TRBJ2-3; 9 positions match TRBD2. V was pared by 5 bases and J by 5 bases, with 5 bases of the junction left unmatched. The CDR3 is 14 residues long. Per the germline V gene, CDR1 is SGHTA and CDR2 is FQGNSA. The CDR3 sequence: CASSRLAGLDTQYF. The CDR3 DNA reads TGTGCCAGCAGCCGGCTAGCGGGATTAGATACGCAGTATTTT.